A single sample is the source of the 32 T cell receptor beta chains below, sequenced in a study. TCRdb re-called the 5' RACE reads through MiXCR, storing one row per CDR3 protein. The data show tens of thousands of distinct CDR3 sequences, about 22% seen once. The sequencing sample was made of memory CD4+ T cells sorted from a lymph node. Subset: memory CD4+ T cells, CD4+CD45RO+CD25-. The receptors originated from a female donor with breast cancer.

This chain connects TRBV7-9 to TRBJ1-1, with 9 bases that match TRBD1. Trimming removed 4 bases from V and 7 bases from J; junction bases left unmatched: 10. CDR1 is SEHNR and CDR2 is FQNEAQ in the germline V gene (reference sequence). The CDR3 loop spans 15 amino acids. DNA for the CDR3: TGTGCCAGCAGCTCCTCCGGGACAGGGTATAGTGAAGCTTTCTTT. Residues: CASSSSGTGYSEAFF.

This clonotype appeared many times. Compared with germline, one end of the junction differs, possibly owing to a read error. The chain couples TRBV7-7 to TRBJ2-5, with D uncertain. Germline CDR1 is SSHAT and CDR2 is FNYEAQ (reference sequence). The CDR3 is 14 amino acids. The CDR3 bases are TGTGCTAGCAGCTTAGGAACGGCTGGCAAGACCCAGTACTTC. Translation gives CASSLGTAGKTQYF.

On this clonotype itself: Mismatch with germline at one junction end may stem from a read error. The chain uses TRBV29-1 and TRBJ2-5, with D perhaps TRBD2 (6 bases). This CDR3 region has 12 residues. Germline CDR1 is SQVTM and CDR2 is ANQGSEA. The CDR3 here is CSAGRLEETQYF. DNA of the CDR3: TGCAGCGCTGGGAGGCTGGAAGAGACTCAGTACTTC.

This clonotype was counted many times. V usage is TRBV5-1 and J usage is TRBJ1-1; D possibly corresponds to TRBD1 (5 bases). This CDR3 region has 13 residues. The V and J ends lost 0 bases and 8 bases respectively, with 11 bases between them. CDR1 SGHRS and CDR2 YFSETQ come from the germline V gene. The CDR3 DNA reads TGCGCCAGCAGCTTGGGCAGGGACGCCGAAGCTTTCTTT. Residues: CASSLGRDAEAFF.

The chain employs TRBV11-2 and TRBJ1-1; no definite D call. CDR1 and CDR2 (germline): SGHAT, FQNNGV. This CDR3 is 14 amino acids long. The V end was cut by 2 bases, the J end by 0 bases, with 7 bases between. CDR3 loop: CASSLYKLNTEAFF. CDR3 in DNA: TGTGCCAGCAGCTTATACAAACTGAACACTGAAGCTTTCTTT.

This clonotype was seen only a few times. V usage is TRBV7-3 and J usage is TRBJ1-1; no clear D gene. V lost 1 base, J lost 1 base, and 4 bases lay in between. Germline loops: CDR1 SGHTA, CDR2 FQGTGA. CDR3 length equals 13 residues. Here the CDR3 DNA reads TGTGCCAGCAGCTTAATGGGGAACACTGAAGCTTTCTTT. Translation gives CASSLMGNTEAFF.

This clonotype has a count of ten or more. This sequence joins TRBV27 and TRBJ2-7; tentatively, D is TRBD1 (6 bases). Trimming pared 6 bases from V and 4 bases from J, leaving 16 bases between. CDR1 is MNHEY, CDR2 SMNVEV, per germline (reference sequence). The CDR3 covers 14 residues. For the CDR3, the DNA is TGTGCCAGCAGAGACAGGTATCCCCCTTACGAGCAGTACTTC. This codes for CASRDRYPPYEQYF.

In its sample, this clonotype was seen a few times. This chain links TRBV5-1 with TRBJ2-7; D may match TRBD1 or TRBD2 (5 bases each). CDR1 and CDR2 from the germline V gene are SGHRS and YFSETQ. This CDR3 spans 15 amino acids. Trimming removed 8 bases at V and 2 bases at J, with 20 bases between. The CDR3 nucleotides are TGCGCCAGTTCAAAGGGGTTTGGGGACGCCTACGAGCAGTACTTC. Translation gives CASSKGFGDAYEQYF.

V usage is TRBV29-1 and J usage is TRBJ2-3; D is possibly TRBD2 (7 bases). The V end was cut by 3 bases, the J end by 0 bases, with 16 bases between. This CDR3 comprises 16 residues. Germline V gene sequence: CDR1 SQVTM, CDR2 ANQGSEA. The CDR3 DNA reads TGCAGCGTTGAGGGGGGGGGCAGACCTAGCACAGATACGCAGTATTTT. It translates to CSVEGGGRPSTDTQYF.

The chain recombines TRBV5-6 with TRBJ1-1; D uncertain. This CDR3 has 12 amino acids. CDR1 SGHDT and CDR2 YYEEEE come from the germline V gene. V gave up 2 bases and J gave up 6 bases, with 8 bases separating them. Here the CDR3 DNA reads TGTGCCAGCAGCTTAAGGACGGCTGAAGCTTTCTTT. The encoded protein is CASSLRTAEAFF.

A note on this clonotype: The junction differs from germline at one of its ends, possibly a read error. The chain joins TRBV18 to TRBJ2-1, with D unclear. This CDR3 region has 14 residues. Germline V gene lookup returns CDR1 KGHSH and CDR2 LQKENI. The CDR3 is CASSPPPGGDEQSF. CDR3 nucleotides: TGTGCCAGCTCACCACCGCCGGGTGGAGATGAGCAGTCCTTC.

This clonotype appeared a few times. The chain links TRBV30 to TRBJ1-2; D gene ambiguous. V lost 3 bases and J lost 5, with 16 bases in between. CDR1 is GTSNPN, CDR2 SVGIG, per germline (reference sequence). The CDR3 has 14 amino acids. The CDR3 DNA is TGTGCCTGGAGACCGGGATCGGCTTGGTATGGCTACACCTTC. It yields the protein CAWRPGSAWYGYTF.

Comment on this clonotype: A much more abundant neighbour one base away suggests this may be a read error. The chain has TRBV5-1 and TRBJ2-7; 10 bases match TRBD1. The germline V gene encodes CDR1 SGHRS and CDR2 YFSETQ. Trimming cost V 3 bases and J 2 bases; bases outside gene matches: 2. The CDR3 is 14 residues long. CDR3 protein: CASSSGQGAYEQYF. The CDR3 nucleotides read TGCGCCAGCAGCTCAGGACAGGGGGCCTACGAGCAGTACTTC.

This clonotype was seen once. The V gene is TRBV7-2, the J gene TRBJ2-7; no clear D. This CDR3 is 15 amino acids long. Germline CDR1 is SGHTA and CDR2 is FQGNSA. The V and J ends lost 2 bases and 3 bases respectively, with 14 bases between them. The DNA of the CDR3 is TGTGCCAGCAGCTTATACCCACAGCTCGGCTACGAGCAGTACTTC. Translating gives CASSLYPQLGYEQYF.

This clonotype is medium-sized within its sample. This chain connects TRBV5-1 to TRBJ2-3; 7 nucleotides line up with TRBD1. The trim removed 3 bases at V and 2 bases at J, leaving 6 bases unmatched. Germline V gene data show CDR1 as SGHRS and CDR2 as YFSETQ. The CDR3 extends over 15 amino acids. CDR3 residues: CASSYRDSPTDTQYF. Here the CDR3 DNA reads TGCGCCAGCAGCTACCGGGACAGTCCCACAGATACGCAGTATTTT.

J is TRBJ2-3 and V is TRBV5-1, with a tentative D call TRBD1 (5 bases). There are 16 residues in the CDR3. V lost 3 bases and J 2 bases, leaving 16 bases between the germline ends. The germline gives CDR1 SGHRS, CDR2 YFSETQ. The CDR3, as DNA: TGCGCCAGCAGCTCCGCCTTACAGGCTGACACAGATACGCAGTATTTT. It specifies CASSSALQADTDTQYF. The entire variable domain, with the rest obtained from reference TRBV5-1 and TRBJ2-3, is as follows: KAGVTQTPRYLIKTRGQQVTLSCSPISGHRSVSWYQQTPGQGLQFLFEYFSETQRNKGNFPGRFSGRQFSNSRSEMNVSTLELGDSALYLCASSSALQADTDTQYFGPGTRLTVL.

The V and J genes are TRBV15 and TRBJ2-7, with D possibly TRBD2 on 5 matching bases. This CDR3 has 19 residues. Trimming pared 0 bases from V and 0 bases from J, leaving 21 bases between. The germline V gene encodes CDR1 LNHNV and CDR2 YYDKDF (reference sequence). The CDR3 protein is CATSRDRFGPGYNSYEQYF. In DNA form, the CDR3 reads TGTGCCACCAGCAGAGATAGGTTCGGGCCGGGATACAACTCCTACGAGCAGTACTTC.

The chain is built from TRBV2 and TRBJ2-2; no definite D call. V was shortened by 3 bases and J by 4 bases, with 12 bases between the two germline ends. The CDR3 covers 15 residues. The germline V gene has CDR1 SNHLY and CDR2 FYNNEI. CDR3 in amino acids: CASSEMAGPTGELFF. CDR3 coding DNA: TGTGCCAGCAGTGAGATGGCAGGTCCCACCGGGGAGCTGTTTTTT.

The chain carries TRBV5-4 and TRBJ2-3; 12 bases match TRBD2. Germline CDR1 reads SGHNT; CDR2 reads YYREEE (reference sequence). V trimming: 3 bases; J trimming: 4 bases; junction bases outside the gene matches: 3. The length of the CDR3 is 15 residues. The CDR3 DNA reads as TGTGCCAGCAGCTCGACTAGCGGGAGCCCAGATACGCAGTATTTT. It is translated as CASSSTSGSPDTQYF.

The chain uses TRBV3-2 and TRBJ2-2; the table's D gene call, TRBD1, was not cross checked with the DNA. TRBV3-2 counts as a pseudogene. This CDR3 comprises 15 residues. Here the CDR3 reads CASSQGSRDSGEPFF. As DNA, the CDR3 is TGTGCCAGCAGCCAAGGATCCAGGGATAGCGGGGAGCCGTTTTTT.

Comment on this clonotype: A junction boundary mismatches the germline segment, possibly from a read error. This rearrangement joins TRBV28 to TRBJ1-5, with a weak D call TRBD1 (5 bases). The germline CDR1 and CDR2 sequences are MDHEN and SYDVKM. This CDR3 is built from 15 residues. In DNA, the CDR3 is TGTGCCGGCAGAAAAGACAGATCCCGCAATCAGCCCCAGCATTTT. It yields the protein CAGRKDRSRNQPQHF. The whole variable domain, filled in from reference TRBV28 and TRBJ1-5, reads DVKVTQSSRYLVKRTGEKVFLECVQDMDHENMFWYRQDPGLGLRLIYFSYDVKMKEKGDIPEGYSVSREKKERFSLILESASTNQTSMYLCAGRKDRSRNQPQHFGDGTRLSIL.

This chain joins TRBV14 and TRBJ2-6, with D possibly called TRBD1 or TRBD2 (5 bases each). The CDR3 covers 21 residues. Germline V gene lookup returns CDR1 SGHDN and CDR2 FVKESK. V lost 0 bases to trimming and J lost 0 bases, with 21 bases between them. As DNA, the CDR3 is TGTGCCAGCAGCCAAGATGGAACCTCCGGGGCCAACATCTCTGGGGCCAACGTCCTGACTTTC. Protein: CASSQDGTSGANISGANVLTF.

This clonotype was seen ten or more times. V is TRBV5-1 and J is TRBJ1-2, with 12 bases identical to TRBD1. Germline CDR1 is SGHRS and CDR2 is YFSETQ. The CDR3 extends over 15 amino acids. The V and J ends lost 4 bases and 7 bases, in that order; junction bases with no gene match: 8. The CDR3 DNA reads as TGCGCCAGCAGCCCCTACGGGACAGGGGGCTCTGGCTACACCTTC. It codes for CASSPYGTGGSGYTF.

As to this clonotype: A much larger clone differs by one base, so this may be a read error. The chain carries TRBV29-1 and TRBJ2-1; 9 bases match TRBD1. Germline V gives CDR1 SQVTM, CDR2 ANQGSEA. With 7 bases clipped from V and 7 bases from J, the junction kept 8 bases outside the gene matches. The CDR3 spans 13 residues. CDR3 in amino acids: CSAGQGMRNEQFF. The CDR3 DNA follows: TGCAGCGCGGGACAGGGTATGAGGAATGAGCAGTTCTTC.

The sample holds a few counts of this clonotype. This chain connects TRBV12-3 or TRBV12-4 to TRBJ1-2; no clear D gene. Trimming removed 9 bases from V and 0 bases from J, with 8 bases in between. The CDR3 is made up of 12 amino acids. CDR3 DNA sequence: TGTGCCAGTACGAACCCTAACTATGGCTACACCTTC. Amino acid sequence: CASTNPNYGYTF.

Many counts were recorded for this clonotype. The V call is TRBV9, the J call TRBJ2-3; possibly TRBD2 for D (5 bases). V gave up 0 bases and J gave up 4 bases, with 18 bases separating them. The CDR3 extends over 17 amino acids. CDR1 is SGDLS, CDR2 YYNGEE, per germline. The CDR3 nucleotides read TGTGCCAGCAGCGTAGTAGGTGGCGGAGGAGGTCCAGATACGCAGTATTTT. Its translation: CASSVVGGGGGPDTQYF.

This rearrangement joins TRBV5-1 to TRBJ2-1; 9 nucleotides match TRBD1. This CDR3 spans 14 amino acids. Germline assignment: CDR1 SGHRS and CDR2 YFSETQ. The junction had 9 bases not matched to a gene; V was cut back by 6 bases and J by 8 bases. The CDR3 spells CASKVENRGHEQFF. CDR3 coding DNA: TGCGCCAGCAAGGTCGAAAACAGGGGGCATGAGCAGTTCTTC.

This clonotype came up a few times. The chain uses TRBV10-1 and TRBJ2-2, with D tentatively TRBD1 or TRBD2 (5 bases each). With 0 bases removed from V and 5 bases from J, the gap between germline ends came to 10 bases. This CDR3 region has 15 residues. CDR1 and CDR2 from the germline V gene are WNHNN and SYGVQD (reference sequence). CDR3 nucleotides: TGCGCCAGCAGTGAGTCGACGAGGGGAACCGGGGAGCTGTTTTTT. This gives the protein CASSESTRGTGELFF.

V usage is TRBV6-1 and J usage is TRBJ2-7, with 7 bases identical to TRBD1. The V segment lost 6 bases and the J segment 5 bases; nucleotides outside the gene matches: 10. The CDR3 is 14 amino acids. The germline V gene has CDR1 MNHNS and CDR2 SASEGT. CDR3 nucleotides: TGTGCCAGCAGCCGGGACGACAGGGCCCACGAGCAGTACTTC. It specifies CASSRDDRAHEQYF.

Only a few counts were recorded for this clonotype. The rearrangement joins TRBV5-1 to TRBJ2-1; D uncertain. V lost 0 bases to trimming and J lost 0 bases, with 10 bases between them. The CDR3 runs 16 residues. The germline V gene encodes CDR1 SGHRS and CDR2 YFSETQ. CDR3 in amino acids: CASSLELGGSYNEQFF. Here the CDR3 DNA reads TGCGCCAGCAGCTTGGAGCTGGGCGGCTCCTACAATGAGCAGTTCTTC.

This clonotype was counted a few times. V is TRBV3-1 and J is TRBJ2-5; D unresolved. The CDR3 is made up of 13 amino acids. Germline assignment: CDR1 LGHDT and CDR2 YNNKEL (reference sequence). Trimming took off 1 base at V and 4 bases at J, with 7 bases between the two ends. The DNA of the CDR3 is TGTGCCAGCAGCCAAGTCAGGCGAGAGACCCAGTACTTC. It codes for CASSQVRRETQYF.

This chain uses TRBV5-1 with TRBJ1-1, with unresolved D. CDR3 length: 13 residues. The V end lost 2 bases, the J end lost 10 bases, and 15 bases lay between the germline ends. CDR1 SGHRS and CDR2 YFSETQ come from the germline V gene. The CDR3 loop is CASSFGSNVIAFF. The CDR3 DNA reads TGCGCCAGCAGCTTTGGGTCTAACGTTATAGCTTTCTTT.